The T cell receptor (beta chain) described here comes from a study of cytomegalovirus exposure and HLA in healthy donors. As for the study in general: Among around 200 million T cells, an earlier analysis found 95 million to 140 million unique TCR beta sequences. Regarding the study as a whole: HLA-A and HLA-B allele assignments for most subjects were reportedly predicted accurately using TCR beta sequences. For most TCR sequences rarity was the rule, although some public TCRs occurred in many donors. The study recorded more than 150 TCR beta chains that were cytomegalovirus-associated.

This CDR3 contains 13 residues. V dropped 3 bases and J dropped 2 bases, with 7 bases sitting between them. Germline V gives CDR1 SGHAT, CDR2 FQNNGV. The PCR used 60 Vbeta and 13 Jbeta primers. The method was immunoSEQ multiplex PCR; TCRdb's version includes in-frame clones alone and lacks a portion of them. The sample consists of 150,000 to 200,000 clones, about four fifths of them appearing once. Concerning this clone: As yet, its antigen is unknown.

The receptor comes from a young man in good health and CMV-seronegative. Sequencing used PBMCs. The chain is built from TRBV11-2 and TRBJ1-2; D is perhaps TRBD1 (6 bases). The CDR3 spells CASSLQGNYGYTF. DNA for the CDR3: TGTGCCAGCAGCTTGCAGGGGAACTATGGCTACACCTTC.